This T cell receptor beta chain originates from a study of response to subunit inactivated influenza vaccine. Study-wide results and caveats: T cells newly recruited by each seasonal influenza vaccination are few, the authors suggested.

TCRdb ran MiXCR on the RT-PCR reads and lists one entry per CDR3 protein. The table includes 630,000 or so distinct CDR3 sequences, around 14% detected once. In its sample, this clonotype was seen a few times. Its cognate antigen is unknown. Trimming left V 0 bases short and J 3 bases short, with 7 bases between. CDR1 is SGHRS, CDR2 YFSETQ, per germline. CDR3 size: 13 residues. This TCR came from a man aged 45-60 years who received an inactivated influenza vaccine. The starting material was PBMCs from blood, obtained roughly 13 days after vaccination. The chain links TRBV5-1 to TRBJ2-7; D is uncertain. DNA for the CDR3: TGCGCCAGCAGCTTGGAGGCTTTCTACGAGCAGTACTTC. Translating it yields CASSLEAFYEQYF. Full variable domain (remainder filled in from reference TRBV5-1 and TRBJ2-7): KAGVTQTPRYLIKTRGQQVTLSCSPISGHRSVSWYQQTPGQGLQFLFEYFSETQRNKGNFPGRFSGRQFSNSRSEMNVSTLELGDSALYLCASSLEAFYEQYFGPGTRLTVT.